The 17 T cell receptor beta chains below come from one sample, sequenced in a study of CD8 T cells in Susac syndrome. An input of about 0.5 to 1 ug of RNA was subjected to reverse transcription using random hexamers. From the immunoSEQ multiplex PCR reads, TCRdb called clonotypes with MiXCR, one entry per CDR3 protein. Here the sample spans under 150,000 distinct CDR3 sequences, roughly 89% being singletons. The material sequenced was CD8+ T cells from PBMCs. The source is a human donor with multiple sclerosis.

The chain employs TRBV30 and TRBJ1-1; D uncertain. Trimming took 5 bases from V and 4 from J, leaving 8 bases between them. This CDR3 comprises 11 residues. Looked up from germline, CDR1 is GTSNPN and CDR2 is SVGIG (reference sequence). CDR3 DNA: TGTGCCTGGTTCGAGGGCACTGAAGCTTTCTTT. Its translation: CAWFEGTEAFF. Using reference TRBV30 and TRBJ1-1 for the parts outside the CDR3, the full variable domain is SQTIHQWPATLVQPVGSPLSLECTVEGTSNPNLYWYRQAAGRGLQLLFYSVGIGQISSEVPQNLSASRPQDRQFILSSKKLLLSDSGFYLCAWFEGTEAFFGQGTRLTVV.

In nucleotides, the CDR3 is TGCGCCAGCAGCCGGGGACTAGCCACAGATACGCAGTATTTT. It specifies CASSRGLATDTQYF. J is TRBJ2-3 and V is TRBV4-1, with TRBD2 identical over 9 bases. The CDR3 extends over 14 amino acids. From germline, CDR1 is MGHRA and CDR2 YSYEKL. V lost 4 bases and J lost 2; bases outside the gene matches: 1.

The count of this clonotype is one. This rearrangement joins TRBV4-1 to TRBJ1-1; D unclear. V lost 0 bases, J lost 8 bases, and 16 bases lay in between. This CDR3 contains 15 residues. CDR1 is MGHRA and CDR2 is YSYEKL in the germline V gene. The CDR3 protein is CASSQDGTVPGEAFF. CDR3 DNA sequence: TGCGCCAGCAGCCAAGATGGTACAGTCCCAGGAGAAGCTTTCTTT.

The J gene is TRBJ2-1, the V gene TRBV20-1; 11 nucleotides line up with TRBD2. J lost 4 bases, V lost 7 bases, and 0 bases had no gene match. The CDR3 totals 12 residues. The germline V gene has CDR1 DFQATT and CDR2 SNEGSKA (reference sequence). In nucleotides, the CDR3 is TGCAGTGGACTAGCGGGGTACAATGAGCAGTTCTTC. Translating it yields CSGLAGYNEQFF.

The gene calls are TRBV28 and TRBJ2-1, with 13 bases identical to TRBD2. The CDR3 totals 17 residues. The trim removed 5 bases at V and 4 bases at J, leaving 8 bases unmatched. Germline V lookup: CDR1 MDHEN, CDR2 SYDVKM. CDR3 amino acids: CASSLTGLAGAYNEQFF. In DNA, the CDR3 is TGTGCCAGCAGTCTCACAGGACTAGCGGGAGCGTACAATGAGCAGTTCTTC.

V usage is TRBV29-1 and J usage is TRBJ2-5, with 9 bases aligning to TRBD2. The trim removed 3 bases at V and 3 bases at J, leaving 2 bases unmatched. In germline, CDR1 is SQVTM, CDR2 ANQGSEA. CDR3 length: 13 residues. CDR3 amino acids: CSVDAGGEETQYF. The CDR3 coding sequence is TGCAGCGTTGACGCGGGAGGGGAAGAGACCCAGTACTTC.

This clonotype turned up a few times. The rearrangement uses TRBV2 and TRBJ2-7, with 7 bases lining up with TRBD2. The germline gives CDR1 SNHLY, CDR2 FYNNEI. V was clipped by 5 bases and J by 3 bases; unmatched bases: 10. This CDR3 spans 15 amino acids. The CDR3 DNA reads as TGTGCCAGCAGTTTGACCAGCGGGGCAAGCTACGAGCAGTACTTC. As protein: CASSLTSGASYEQYF.

The rearrangement uses TRBV20-1 and TRBJ2-2; D is possibly TRBD1 (5 bases). CDR1 is DFQATT and CDR2 is SNEGSKA in the germline V gene (reference sequence). CDR3 length: 12 amino acids. V was shortened by 8 bases and J by 5 bases, with 12 bases between the two germline ends. The CDR3 protein is CSFISGTGELFF. The CDR3 DNA sequence: TGCAGTTTCATCTCAGGGACCGGGGAGCTGTTTTTT.

The rearrangement links TRBV6-2 or TRBV6-3 to TRBJ1-5; no reliable D call. The CDR3 contains 15 residues. The germline CDR1 and CDR2 sequences are MNHEY and SVGEGT. V was shortened by 0 bases and J by 8 bases, with 14 bases between the two germline ends. CDR3: CASSYSISVFEPQHF. CDR3 sequence (DNA): TGTGCCAGCAGTTACTCGATATCAGTTTTTGAGCCCCAGCATTTT.

This sequence joins TRBV3-1 and TRBJ2-1, with TRBD2 identical over 9 bases. This CDR3 has 16 residues. V lost 5 bases to trimming and J lost 0 bases; unmatched junction nucleotides: 5. The germline CDR1 and CDR2 sequences are LGHDT and YNNKEL (reference sequence). The CDR3 sequence is CASSFHSGSSYNEQFF. CDR3 DNA: TGTGCCAGCAGCTTCCATAGCGGGAGCTCCTACAATGAGCAGTTCTTC.

This clonotype was found once. The CDR3 DNA reads as TGCAGTGCTAGAGATGTCGGAGGGCAAGAAGCTTTCTTT. This gives the protein CSARDVGGQEAFF. The chain combines TRBV20-1 with TRBJ1-1; D ambiguous. Germline CDR1 DFQATT, CDR2 SNEGSKA (reference sequence). The CDR3 sequence is 13 residues long. Trimming removed 0 bases at V and 8 bases at J, with 13 bases between.

The chain has TRBV30 and TRBJ1-2; 8 bases agree with TRBD1. This CDR3 comprises 18 residues. V trimming: 0 bases; J trimming: 3 bases; junction bases outside the gene matches: 15. The germline gives CDR1 GTSNPN, CDR2 SVGIG (reference sequence). The CDR3 sequence: CAWSVAGTGVYTYYGYTF. The CDR3 coding sequence is TGTGCCTGGAGTGTCGCCGGGACAGGAGTTTACACTTACTATGGCTACACCTTC.

The chain is built from TRBV30 and TRBJ1-2; D possibly corresponds to TRBD1 (6 bases). The germline V gene has CDR1 GTSNPN and CDR2 SVGIG (reference sequence). V lost 4 bases and J lost 2, with 14 bases in between. The CDR3 sequence is 14 residues long. DNA of the CDR3: TGTGCCTGGAAAAGGGGGACGCCGAACTATGGCTACACCTTC. It codes for CAWKRGTPNYGYTF.

The rearrangement joins TRBV28 to TRBJ1-1, with D possibly matching TRBD1 (6 bases). Trimming took off 3 bases at V and 1 base at J, with 12 bases between the two ends. Germline CDR1 is MDHEN and CDR2 is SYDVKM. The CDR3 sequence is 15 residues long. The CDR3 sequence: CASSFGGSENTEAFF. As DNA, the CDR3 is TGTGCCAGCAGTTTTGGGGGCTCCGAGAACACTGAAGCTTTCTTT. Looking up the rest from reference TRBV28 and TRBJ1-1 gives the full variable domain: DVKVTQSSRYLVKRTGEKVFLECVQDMDHENMFWYRQDPGLGLRLIYFSYDVKMKEKGDIPEGYSVSREKKERFSLILESASTNQTSMYLCASSFGGSENTEAFFGQGTRLTVV.

This rearrangement joins TRBV30 to TRBJ2-2; 9 nucleotides match TRBD2. CDR1 is GTSNPN and CDR2 is SVGIG in the germline V gene (reference sequence). The length of the CDR3 is 17 residues. The V segment lost 3 bases and the J segment 2 bases; nucleotides outside the gene matches: 10. The CDR3 region has the DNA TGTGCCTGGAGCGTTAGAGCGGGAGGAAGAAACACCGGGGAGCTGTTTTTT. Protein product: CAWSVRAGGRNTGELFF.

This chain uses TRBV6-5 with TRBJ2-1; 9 nucleotides line up with TRBD1. After removal of 6 bases from V and 5 bases from J, the junction contained 5 bases not matched to a gene. CDR3 length: 14 residues. Looked up from germline, CDR1 is MNHEY and CDR2 is SVGAGI. In DNA form, the CDR3 reads TGTGCCAGCAGGGGACAGGGTGGGAACAATGAGCAGTTCTTC. Its translation is CASRGQGGNNEQFF.

This clonotype was counted a few times. This chain uses TRBV2 with TRBJ2-7, with D uncertain. Germline V lookup: CDR1 SNHLY, CDR2 FYNNEI. V lost 3 bases and J lost 6, with 3 bases in between. There are 10 residues in the CDR3. The CDR3 sequence is CASSESEQYF. CDR3 sequence (DNA): TGTGCCAGCAGTGAGAGCGAGCAGTACTTC.